Below are 3 T cell receptor beta chains sequenced from a single sample in a study of blood T cell repertoires in COVID-19. Method: immunoSEQ multiplex PCR; TCRdb's copy keeps in-frame clones and lacks some. The data hold approximately 170,000 clones, with roughly 80% observed a single time. Sample: peripheral blood. All receptors derive from a woman aged 45-59 years with acute or convalescent COVID-19.

The chain links TRBV7-2 to TRBJ1-3; D unclear. The germline CDR1 and CDR2 sequences are SGHTA and FQGNSA. V lost 6 bases and J lost 4, with 16 bases in between. This CDR3 contains 15 residues. DNA for the CDR3: TGTGCCAGCAGGAGGGAACTCGGACTCGGAAACACCATATATTTT. This gives the protein CASRRELGLGNTIYF.

This clone was recorded a few times. The rearrangement uses TRBV7-6 and TRBJ2-1; 9 bases map to TRBD2. V lost 2 bases to trimming and J lost 0 bases; unmatched junction nucleotides: 8. From germline, CDR1 is SGHVS and CDR2 FNYEAQ. CDR3 size: 18 residues. The CDR3 is CASSLRLSSGSSYNEQFF. Written as DNA, the CDR3 is TGTGCCAGCAGCTTAAGGCTGAGTAGCGGGAGCTCCTACAATGAGCAGTTCTTC.

The chain employs TRBV7-9 and TRBJ1-1; D remains unclear. CDR1 is SEHNR, CDR2 FQNEAQ, per germline (reference sequence). This CDR3 has 13 residues. Trimming removed 6 bases from V and 3 bases from J, with 11 bases in between. CDR3 nucleotide sequence: TGTGCCAGCAGGAAGGCCGGGGACACTGAAGCTTTCTTT. It codes for CASRKAGDTEAFF.